This T cell receptor beta chain was recorded in a study of CD8+ T cells in alopecia areata. Study-level background: Disease severity was quantified as SALT score of affected scalp area. The study, taken as a whole, reports: Lesional scalp, especially alopecia totalis/universalis, showed higher clonality than normal scalp. Under tofacitinib, numerous expanded lesional clonotypes remained detectable in scalp and blood.

As regards this clone: What it recognizes is unknown.

V lost 1 base to trimming and J lost 5 bases; unmatched junction nucleotides: 6. Germline V gene data show CDR1 as SGHVS and CDR2 as FQNEAQ. The CDR3 is made up of 16 amino acids. Reverse transcription of extracted RNA yielded cDNA, which provided the sequencing template. Repertoires were generated with immunoSEQ multiplex PCR, while TCRdb's copy carries only in-frame clones and drops some. This table holds more than 100,000 clones, just over 85% found once. Treatment reported: oral pan-JAK inhibitor, 5-10 mg twice daily. Those with alopecia areata gave lesional scalp punch biopsies and peripheral blood.

V and J are TRBV7-8 and TRBJ2-2; 8 nucleotides match TRBD1. The clonotype was recovered from a human donor with alopecia areata. Material: CD8+ T cells sorted from blood, obtained around week 34, from a patient treated with tofacitinib. For the CDR3, the DNA is TGTGCCAGCAGCTTAGAGTTCGACAGGGGAACCGGGGAGCTGTTTTTT. The encoded protein is CASSLEFDRGTGELFF.